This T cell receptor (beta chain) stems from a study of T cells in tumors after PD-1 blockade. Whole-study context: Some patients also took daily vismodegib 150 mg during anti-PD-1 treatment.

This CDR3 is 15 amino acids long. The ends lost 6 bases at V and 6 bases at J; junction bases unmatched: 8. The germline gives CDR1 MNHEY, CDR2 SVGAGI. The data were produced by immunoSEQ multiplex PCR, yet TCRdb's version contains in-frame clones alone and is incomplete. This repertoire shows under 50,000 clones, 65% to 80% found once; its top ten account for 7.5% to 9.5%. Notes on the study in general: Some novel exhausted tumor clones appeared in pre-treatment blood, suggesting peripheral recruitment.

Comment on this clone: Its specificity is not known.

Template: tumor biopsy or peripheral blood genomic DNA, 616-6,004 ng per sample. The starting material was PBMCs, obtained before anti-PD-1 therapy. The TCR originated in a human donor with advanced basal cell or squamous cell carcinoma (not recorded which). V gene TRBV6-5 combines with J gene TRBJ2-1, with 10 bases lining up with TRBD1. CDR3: CASRPGQGMFNEQFF. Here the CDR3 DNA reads TGTGCCAGCAGGCCGGGACAGGGGATGTTCAATGAGCAGTTCTTC.